A selection of T cell receptor beta chains follows, all from one sample in a study of sequential checkpoint blockade in melanoma. The method was immunoSEQ multiplex PCR; TCRdb's version includes in-frame clones alone and lacks a portion of them. The data show over 25,000 clones, more than 65% seen once. The sample in question was CD8+ T cells sorted from blood (inferred from file names), obtained from a patient given nivolumab and ipilimumab in sequence. The receptors shown here come from a human donor with melanoma. Each CDR3 is given with its conserved first and last residue. A D gene is named only where the DNA matches it firmly. Rows give clone size only sometimes, using once, few, many, or a class for an expanded clone.

D,J,size,V,DNA,CDR3
-,TRBJ1-1,-,TRBV7-2,TGTGCCAGCAGTTGGCAACACACTGAAGCTTTCTTT,CASSWQHTEAFF
-,TRBJ1-4,-,TRBV5-4,TGTGCCAGCAGCTTGCGGACCAACAACGCCGGGGGTGAAAAACTGTTTTTT,CASSLRTNNAGGEKLFF
TRBD1,TRBJ1-2,-,TRBV13,TGTGCCAGCAGCTGGACACAGGGGGCTGATGGCTACACCTTC,CASSWTQGADGYTF
TRBD2,TRBJ2-3,once,TRBV6-6,TGTGCCAGCAGCCGGACTAGCGCTCCCACAGATACGCAGTATTTT,CASSRTSAPTDTQYF
-,TRBJ2-7,-,TRBV30,TGTGCCTGCGGAGCCTGGGAGAGCTCCTACGAGCAGTACTTC,CACGAWESSYEQYF
TRBD2,TRBJ2-3,-,TRBV7-8,TGTGCCAGCAGCTTGAAACTAGCGGGAGCTTCCACAGATACGCAGTATTTT,CASSLKLAGASTDTQYF
-,TRBJ2-1,-,TRBV10-2,TGCGCCAGCATTGCAGCGAAAAGCTCCTACAATGAGCAGTTCTTC,CASIAAKSSYNEQFF
-,TRBJ2-7,-,TRBV27,TGTGCCAGCAGTTTCACTGGGAGCTCCTACGAGCAGTACTTC,CASSFTGSSYEQYF
TRBD1,TRBJ1-1,-,TRBV10-3,TGTGCCATCAGTGAGTGGACAGGGGGCACTGAAGCTTTCTTT,CAISEWTGGTEAFF
-,TRBJ1-2,-,TRBV6-5,TGTGCCAGCAGTTACTCGAGTCAGGGGTGGGATGGCTACACCTTC,CASSYSSQGWDGYTF
-,TRBJ1-3,few,TRBV7-6,TGTGCCAGCACCGCGGGGGGCGCCATATATTTT,CASTAGGAIYF
-,TRBJ1-1,few,TRBV5-1,TGCGCCAGCAGCGTAGTTGAGAGGGCAAGAACGTACACTGAAGCTTTCTTT,CASSVVERARTYTEAFF
-,TRBJ2-6,few,TRBV1,TGCACCAGCAGCCAAGGGGGCGCTGGGGCCAACGTCCTGACTTTC,CTSSQGGAGANVLTF
-,TRBJ1-6,-,TRBV28,TGTGCCAGCAGTTTAATGACAGAGCTACGATCACCCCTCCACTTT,CASSLMTELRSPLHF